Included here is one T cell receptor (beta chain) sequence, with context. Antigen specificity is unknown. The source of the sample is a study of metastatic and nonmetastatic thyroid tumors. None of the patients had undergone any treatment ahead of thyroid surgery. Per the study methods: A classifier for distant metastasis in papillary thyroid cancer was constructed using CDR3 differences observed across clinicopathological groups. Via MiXCR, TCRdb re-called the PCR reads. TCRdb's processing, not the authors' own work, is the source of the V and J calls. The sample consists of about 4,300 clones, about 35% of them appearing once. The CDR3 has 13 residues. Per the germline V gene, CDR1 is LGHNA and CDR2 is YNFKEQ. Trimming removed 0 bases at V and 1 base at J, with 3 bases between. Study results and caveats: Compared with benign nodules, malignant thyroid tumors were reported to have significantly higher TCR beta diversity in both blood and tumor.

Material: adjacent normal tissue. The TCR sequence derives from a female donor with papillary thyroid cancer or a benign thyroid nodule (not recorded which). Some clones in this sample may be carry-over from other donors' samples. The rearrangement links TRBV4-2 to TRBJ1-1; D gene uncertain. The CDR3 region has the DNA TGTGCCAGCAGCCAAGAAAAGAACACTGAAGCTTTCTTT. Translated, it gives CASSQEKNTEAFF.